This T cell receptor (beta chain) was sequenced for a study of Graves' ophthalmopathy and Graves' hyperthyroidism. Using RNA transcripts, the TCR beta CDR3 regions were amplified. HTBI primers were employed in first-round RT-PCR, then a second-round multiplex PCR followed. MiXCR, applied by TCRdb to the multiplex PCR reads, yields one record per CDR3 protein. The table has over 500,000 distinct CDR3 sequences, about a fifth seen once; the top ten hold around 6.5%. V shed 1 base and J shed 2 bases, with 8 bases lying between them. This CDR3 is 14 amino acids long. Germline values: CDR1 MNHEY, CDR2 SVGAGI. The authors enrolled newly diagnosed hyperthyroidism patients aged 18 to 65 with under 2 months' duration. This clonotype showed up many times. Its antigen is not known. Study-wide results and caveats: The model predicted ophthalmopathy progression with about 71% sensitivity and approximately 72% specificity.

The chain joins TRBV6-5 to TRBJ2-5; D is possibly TRBD2 (5 bases). The sample taken for sequencing was peripheral blood. This clonotype was obtained from a woman aged 18-30 years with stable Graves' hyperthyroidism. Some clones in this sample may be carry-over from other donors' samples. The CDR3 DNA follows: TGTGCCAGCAGTTACTGGACGGGGCAAGAGACCCAGTACTTC. This translates into CASSYWTGQETQYF.